This T cell receptor beta chain appears in the sequencing data of a study of blood T cells in healthy people across ages. In the case of this clonotype: The antigen remains unidentified. A read error is possible here, since a much larger clone lies one base away.

Alongside a J-beta primer mix, a sample-barcoded 5' primer served in a second PCR lasting 7 to 11 cycles. TCRdb used MiXCR to reprocess the 5' RACE reads, holding one entry per CDR3 protein. The sample has roughly 2 million distinct CDR3 sequences, just under 50% seen once; the top ten hold roughly 2%. Each sample yielded at least 6 micrograms of PBMC total RNA. Trimming removed 3 bases from V and 5 bases from J; junction bases left unmatched: 3. Germline V gene sequence: CDR1 LNHNV, CDR2 YYDKDF (reference sequence). The CDR3 is 15 amino acids. Whole-study findings and limits: Naive T cell percentage showed a strong correlation with TCR beta diversity. Per million T cells, TCR beta diversity dropped about linearly as age rose.

The chain combines TRBV15 with TRBJ2-1, with 11 nucleotides matching TRBD2. Sequences were obtained from blood. This sequence was found in a woman in her thirties or forties in good health. The CDR3 bases are TGTGCCACCAGCAGTTTAGCGGGGGGGCACAATGAGCAGTTCTTC. Protein product: CATSSLAGGHNEQFF.